These 6 T cell receptor beta chains originate from one sample sequenced in a study of PD-1 blockade in mismatch repair-deficient tumors. The repertoire was sequenced with immunoSEQ multiplex PCR; TCRdb's copy has only in-frame clones and lacks some. Here the sample spans about 14,000 clones, 86% being singletons. This sample's time point: roughly ten-day in vitro stimulation with candidate neoantigen peptide 6. Antigen specificity for these receptors is unknown. This specimen was cells cultured in vitro, taken from a patient treated with pembrolizumab. The receptors here all came from an adult with mismatch repair-deficient cancer.

The rearrangement joins TRBV18 to TRBJ2-3; D uncertain. V shed 4 bases and J shed 0 bases, with 5 bases lying between them. From germline, CDR1 is KGHSH and CDR2 LQKENI. The CDR3 extends over 13 amino acids. CDR3 coding DNA: TGTGCCAGCTCACAATCTAGCACAGATACGCAGTATTTT. This encodes CASSQSSTDTQYF.

The V and J genes are TRBV23-1 and TRBJ1-2; TRBD1 matches 12 bases. TRBV23-1 is noted as an ORF with a role that remains uncertain. With V trimmed by 1 base and J by 3 bases, 6 bases remained unmatched. This CDR3 region has 17 residues. As DNA, the CDR3 is TGCGCCAGCAGTCAATGGGACCGGGACAGGGGGCACTATGGCTACACCTTC. Translating gives CASSQWDRDRGHYGYTF.

This chain joins TRBV7-2 and TRBJ2-3, with 10 positions matching TRBD2. This CDR3 contains 17 residues. CDR1 SGHTA and CDR2 FQGNSA come from the germline V gene. V trimming: 3 bases; J trimming: 0 bases; junction bases outside the gene matches: 6. CDR3 region: CASSFPGLATSTDTQYF. The CDR3 nucleotides are TGTGCCAGCAGCTTCCCGGGACTAGCGACTAGCACAGATACGCAGTATTTT. Supplemented by reference TRBV7-2 and TRBJ2-3, the full variable domain reads GAGVSQSPSNKVTEKGKDVELRCDPISGHTALYWYRQSLGQGLEFLIYFQGNSAPDKSGLPSDRFSAERTGGSVSTLTIQRTQQEDSAVYLCASSFPGLATSTDTQYFGPGTRLTVL.

The chain joins TRBV7-6 to TRBJ1-1, with D hard to call. Looked up from germline, CDR1 is SGHVS and CDR2 is FNYEAQ. The ends were cut back, 0 bases at V and 7 bases at J, with 9 bases in the middle. There are 13 residues in the CDR3. This CDR3 reads CASSLAKGGEAFF. In DNA form, the CDR3 reads TGTGCCAGCAGCTTAGCGAAGGGCGGTGAAGCTTTCTTT. Filled out from reference TRBV7-6 and TRBJ1-1, the complete variable domain reads GAGVSQSPRYKVTKRGQDVALRCDPISGHVSLYWYRQALGQGPEFLTYFNYEAQQDKSGLPNDRFSAERPEGSISTLTIQRTEQRDSAMYRCASSLAKGGEAFFGQGTRLTVV.

V gene TRBV29-1 combines with J gene TRBJ2-3, with D perhaps matching TRBD2 (5 bases). Germline CDR1 and CDR2: SQVTM and ANQGSEA. Trimming removed 6 bases at V and 0 bases at J, with 10 bases between. The CDR3 covers 13 residues. CDR3 sequence: CSVWTGSTDTQYF. DNA of the CDR3: TGCAGCGTGTGGACTGGCAGCACAGATACGCAGTATTTT.

This chain connects TRBV18 to TRBJ2-7, with TRBD2 matching over 9 bases. The CDR3 runs to 16 residues. V lost 3 bases and J lost 2; bases outside the gene matches: 8. Germline loops: CDR1 KGHSH, CDR2 LQKENI. The CDR3 spells CASSPGLAGLTYEQYF. The CDR3 DNA is TGTGCCAGCTCACCTGGGCTAGCGGGACTCACCTACGAGCAGTACTTC.